This T cell receptor beta chain was captured in a study of blood T cells in healthy people across ages. This CDR3 comprises 13 residues. With V trimmed by 6 bases and J by 6 bases, 7 bases remained unmatched. About this clonotype itself: Its antigen remains unidentified. A much larger clone lies a single base off, so this may be a read error.

Primed by a sample-barcoded 5' primer and a J-beta primer mix, a second PCR proceeded for about 6 to 11 cycles. Via MiXCR, TCRdb re-called the 5' RACE reads, giving one row per CDR3 protein. The sample gives approximately 1,100,000 distinct CDR3 sequences, roughly 45% of which show up once; about 20% is in the top ten. Study-wide points: Unknown donor CMV status possibly confounded expanded clonotype changes.

The chain links TRBV12-3 or TRBV12-4 to TRBJ2-7; 8 bases map to TRBD1. This receptor was taken from a woman in her fifties or sixties in good health. Sequencing used blood. For the CDR3, the DNA is TGTGCCAGCAGCCCGGGACAGGCCTGCGAGCAGTACTTC. The encoded protein is CASSPGQACEQYF.